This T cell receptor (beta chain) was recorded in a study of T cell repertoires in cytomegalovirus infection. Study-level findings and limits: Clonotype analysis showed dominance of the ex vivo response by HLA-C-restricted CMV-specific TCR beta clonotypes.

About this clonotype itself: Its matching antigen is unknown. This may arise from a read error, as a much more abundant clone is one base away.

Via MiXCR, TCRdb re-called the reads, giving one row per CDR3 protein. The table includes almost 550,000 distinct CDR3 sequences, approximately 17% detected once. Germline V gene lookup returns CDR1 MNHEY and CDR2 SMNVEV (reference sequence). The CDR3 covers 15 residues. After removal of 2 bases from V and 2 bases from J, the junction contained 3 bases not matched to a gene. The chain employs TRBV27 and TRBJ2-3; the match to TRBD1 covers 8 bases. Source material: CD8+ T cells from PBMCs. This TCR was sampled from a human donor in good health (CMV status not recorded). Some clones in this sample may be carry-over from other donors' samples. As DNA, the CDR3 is TGTGCCAGCAGTTTAGGGGGACAGGTCACAGATACGCAGTATTTT. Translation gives CASSLGGQVTDTQYF.